This TCR beta chain is from a study of blood T cell repertoires in COVID-19. Looking at the study overall: Sample material is recorded as cDNA or gDNA derived from T cells, B-cell-depleted T cells, or PBMCs.

Per the authors' pipeline: For nucleated cells, counts were estimated from reference gene primer amplification. Method: immunoSEQ multiplex PCR; TCRdb's copy keeps in-frame clones and lacks some. The V and J calls and the clone size are those of that table, but D and trimming were determined from the DNA. The sample shows 300,000 to 400,000 clones, about 91% of them seen only once. Followed over time, Seattle patients had been enrolled while infection was active. Trimming cost V 5 bases and J 1 base, with 21 bases left between them. Germline loops: CDR1 MNHNY, CDR2 SVGAGI (reference sequence). The CDR3 is 18 amino acids.

This clonotype was sampled from a man under 40 with COVID-19, enrolled during active disease. Source material: peripheral blood. This chain links TRBV6-6 with TRBJ2-1; tentative D call: TRBD2 (5 bases). The DNA of the CDR3 is TGTGCCAGCAGTCCGGACTCAGCACCTAAGTTGTCCTACAATGAGCAGTTCTTC. Encoded protein: CASSPDSAPKLSYNEQFF.